This T cell receptor beta chain was captured in a study of CD8+ T cells in alopecia areata (dated by TCRdb to the late 2010s). Regarding the research as a whole: The treated patients, all with moderate-to-severe alopecia areata, were enrolled in an open-label pilot trial of oral tofacitinib given at 5 to 10 mg twice daily. Patients stayed on tofacitinib for 6 to 18 months and then had 6 months of follow-up off drug so that delayed response and recurrence could be assessed. The study used high-throughput TCRbeta sequencing to examine T cell clonal expansion in alopecia areata, in both the C3H/HeJ mouse model and human patients. In humans, TCRbeta sequencing was performed on scalp tissue and on sorted CD4+ and CD8+ peripheral blood T cells from healthy controls and from patients with patchy or totalis/universalis alopecia areata. Patients on tofacitinib were biopsied at baseline and after 4 and 24 weeks of treatment, and several of the patients also had a later scalp biopsy. Scalp clonality was compared among normal scalp (n=4), patchy alopecia areata scalp (n=8), and alopecia totalis/universalis scalp (n=8). RNA came from the PAXgene miRNA kit for fixed scalp, the miRNeasy kit for PBMCs, and the RNeasy kit for mouse skin. TCRbeta CDR3 regions were amplified by immunoSEQ multiplex PCR using 35 Vbeta forward and 13 Jbeta reverse primers. The study at large found these results: Shared TCR sequences between patients were less evident than in mice, which may be partly attributable to HLA diversity in the patient population. Scalp TCR repertoire analysis is complicated because resident alphabeta T cells in normal human skin are also sequenced, whereas mouse skin is dominated by gammadelta T cells. Higher clonality and more expanded CD8+ clones were observed in lesional scalp than in normal scalp, particularly in alopecia totalis/universalis, a finding suggestive of antigenic drive.

As for this clone: The antigen this receptor binds is unknown. An end of the junction differs from the germline gene, which may be a read error.

CDR1 SGHRS and CDR2 YFSETQ were looked up in the germline V gene. The CDR3 covers 13 residues, taking in both the cysteine and the phenylalanine. Only the CDR3 DNA is retained, 39 bases long and in frame from the first base. Library preparation was by the immunoSEQ multiplex PCR assay. To provide template for TCR sequencing, every sample had RNA extracted and reverse transcribed into cDNA. SuperScript III was used for first-strand cDNA synthesis, primed with a 2:1 mix of oligo-dT and random hexamers. A synthetic immune receptor repertoire was used to assess amplification bias, and residual bias was removed computationally. In the authors' own workflow: Raw reads were preprocessed to remove errors, and CDR3 was defined by IMGT conventions from the conserved cysteine to phenylalanine. Clonality was computed as 1 minus the Shannon entropy, with the entropy normalized by log2 of the number of productive unique TCRs. Whether each scalp clone was CD4 or CD8 was inferred by checking scalp TCRbeta sequences against the CD4 and CD8 repertoires from sorted blood. TCRdb took this table from immuneACCESS and kept in-frame rearrangements with V and J called. Such tables lack part of the clones; where checked against another copy, unresolved V genes explain under half of the gap, and the rest is unexplained. The V and J calls and clone size come from that table; D and trimming were worked out from the DNA. This sample gives 150,000 or so clones in total; approximately 87% of them show up just once. The ten largest clones add up to more than 12% of the sample.

This specimen's time point label, per the study, means: baseline before oral tofacitinib. Peripheral blood and lesional scalp punch biopsies were obtained from patients with alopecia areata. PBMCs were isolated by density centrifugation and stained for CD3, CD4 and CD8, after which CD4+ and CD8+ T cells were sorted on a FACSAria. The clonotype was recovered from a human donor with alopecia areata. Sequenced here: CD8+ T cells sorted from blood, sampled at week 0. This chain is built from TRBV5-1 and TRBJ2-1; no D gene is confidently identified. CDR3 loop: CASSLIDRHSLLF. Read as DNA, the sequence is TGCGCCAGCAGCTTGATTGATAGGCATTCTCTTCTCTTC.